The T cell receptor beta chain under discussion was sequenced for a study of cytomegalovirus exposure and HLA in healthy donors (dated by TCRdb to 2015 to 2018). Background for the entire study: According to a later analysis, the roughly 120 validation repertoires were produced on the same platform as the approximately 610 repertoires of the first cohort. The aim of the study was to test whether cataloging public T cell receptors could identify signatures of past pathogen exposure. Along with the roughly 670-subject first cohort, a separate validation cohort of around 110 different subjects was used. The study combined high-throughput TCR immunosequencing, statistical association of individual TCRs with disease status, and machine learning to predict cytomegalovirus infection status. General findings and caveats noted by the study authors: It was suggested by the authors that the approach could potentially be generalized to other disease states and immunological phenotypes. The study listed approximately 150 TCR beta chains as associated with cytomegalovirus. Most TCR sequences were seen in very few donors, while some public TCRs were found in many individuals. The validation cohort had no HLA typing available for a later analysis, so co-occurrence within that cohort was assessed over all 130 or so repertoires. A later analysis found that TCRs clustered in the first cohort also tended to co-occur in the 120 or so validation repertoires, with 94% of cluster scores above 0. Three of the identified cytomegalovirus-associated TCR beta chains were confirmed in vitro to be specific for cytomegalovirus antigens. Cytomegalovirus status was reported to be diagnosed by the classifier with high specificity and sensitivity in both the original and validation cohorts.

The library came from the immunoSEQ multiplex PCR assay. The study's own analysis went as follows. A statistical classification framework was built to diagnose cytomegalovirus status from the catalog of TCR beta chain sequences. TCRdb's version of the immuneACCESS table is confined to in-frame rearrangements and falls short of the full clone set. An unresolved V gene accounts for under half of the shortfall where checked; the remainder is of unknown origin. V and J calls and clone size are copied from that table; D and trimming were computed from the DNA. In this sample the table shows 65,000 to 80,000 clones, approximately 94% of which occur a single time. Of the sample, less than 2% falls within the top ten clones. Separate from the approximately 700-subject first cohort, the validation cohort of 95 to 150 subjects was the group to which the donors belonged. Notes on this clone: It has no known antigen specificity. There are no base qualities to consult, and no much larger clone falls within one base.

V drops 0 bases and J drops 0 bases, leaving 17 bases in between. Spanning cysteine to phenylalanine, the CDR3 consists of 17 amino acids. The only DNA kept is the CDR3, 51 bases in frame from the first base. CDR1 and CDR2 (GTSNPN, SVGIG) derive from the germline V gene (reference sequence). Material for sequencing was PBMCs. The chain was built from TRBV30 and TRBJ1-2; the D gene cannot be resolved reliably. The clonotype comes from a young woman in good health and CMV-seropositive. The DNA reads TGTGCCTGGAGTGTACCATGGCTGCTTCAGACTAACTATGGCTACACCTTC. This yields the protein CAWSVPWLLQTNYGYTF.